The entry that follows covers one TCR beta chain sequence. Treatment described: 15 to 20 received Ad26.COV2.S at low or high dose, single or two shots; roughly five received placebo; per-sample allocation not given. All samples were drawn on day 63, counting from the first vaccine or placebo injection. The data derive from a study of Ad26.COV2.S vaccination and SARS-CoV-2 variants. With 0 bases removed from V and 5 bases from J, the gap between germline ends came to 11 bases. The CDR3 covers 14 residues. CDR1 is SGHDT, CDR2 YYEEEE, per germline. The table came from immunoSEQ multiplex PCR; TCRdb's copy has only in-frame clones and leaves some out. The sample comprises a few hundred thousand clones, over 75% of which are singletons, and about 3.5% rests with the top ten.

This clonotype was obtained from a person aged 18 to 59 who received the Ad26.COV2.S COVID-19 vaccine or a placebo. Sequenced here: peripheral blood, sampled in a trial of Ad26.COV2.S vaccine versus placebo. The genes are TRBV5-6 and TRBJ2-5; D tentatively reads TRBD1 or TRBD2 (5 bases each). CDR3: CASSLAVWGETQYF. In nucleotides, the CDR3 is TGTGCCAGCAGCTTGGCCGTCTGGGGGGAGACCCAGTACTTC.